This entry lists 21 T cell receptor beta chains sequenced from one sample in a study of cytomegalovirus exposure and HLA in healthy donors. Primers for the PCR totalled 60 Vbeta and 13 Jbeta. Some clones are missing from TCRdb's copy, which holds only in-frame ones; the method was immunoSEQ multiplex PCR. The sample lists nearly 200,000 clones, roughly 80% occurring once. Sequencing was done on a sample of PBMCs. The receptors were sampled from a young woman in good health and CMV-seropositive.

The CDR3 sequence is CASSLARETQYF. Written as DNA, the CDR3 is TGTGCCAGCAGCTTAGCGCGGGAGACCCAGTACTTC. The genes are TRBV7-2 and TRBJ2-5, with D unresolved. Trimming pared 0 bases from V and 5 bases from J, leaving 4 bases between. CDR1 is SGHTA and CDR2 is FQGNSA in the germline V gene. This CDR3 comprises 12 residues.

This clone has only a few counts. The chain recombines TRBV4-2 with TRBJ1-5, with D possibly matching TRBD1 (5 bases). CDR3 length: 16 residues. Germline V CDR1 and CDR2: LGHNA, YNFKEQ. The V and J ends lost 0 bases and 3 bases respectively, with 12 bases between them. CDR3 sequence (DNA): TGTGCCAGCAGCCAAGATCCGGCAGGGTTCAATCAGCCCCAGCATTTT. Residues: CASSQDPAGFNQPQHF.

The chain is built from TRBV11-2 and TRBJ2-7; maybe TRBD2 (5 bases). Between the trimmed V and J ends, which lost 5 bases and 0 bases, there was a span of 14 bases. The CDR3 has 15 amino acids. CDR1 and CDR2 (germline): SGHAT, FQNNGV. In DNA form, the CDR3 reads TGTGCCAGCAGCCCAGCGGTCGGGGTCTCCTACGAGCAGTACTTC. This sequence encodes CASSPAVGVSYEQYF.

The CDR3, as DNA: TGTGCCAGCAGCGTTGGGTCTAGCGGGGGCTACGAGCAGTACTTC. Protein product: CASSVGSSGGYEQYF. The rearrangement links TRBV7-2 to TRBJ2-7, with 10 bases aligning to TRBD2. Germline CDR1 and CDR2: SGHTA and FQGNSA. CDR3 length: 15 residues. Trimming cost V 5 bases and J 3 bases; bases outside gene matches: 7.

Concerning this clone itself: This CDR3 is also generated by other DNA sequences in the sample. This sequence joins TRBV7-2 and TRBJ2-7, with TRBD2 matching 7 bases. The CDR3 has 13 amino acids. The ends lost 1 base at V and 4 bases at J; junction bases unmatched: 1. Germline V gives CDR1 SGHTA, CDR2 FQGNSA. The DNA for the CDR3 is TGTGCCAGCAGCTTAGTCGGGGGGTACGAGCAGTACTTC. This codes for CASSLVGGYEQYF.

The CDR3 region has the DNA TGTGCCACCAGCAGAACAGGGAACACTGAAGCTTTCTTT. It yields the protein CATSRTGNTEAFF. This chain connects TRBV15 to TRBJ1-1; tentatively, D is TRBD1 (5 bases). CDR1 and CDR2 from the germline V gene are LNHNV and YYDKDF (reference sequence). Deletions cut 2 bases from V and 1 base from J, with 5 bases between. This CDR3 spans 13 amino acids.

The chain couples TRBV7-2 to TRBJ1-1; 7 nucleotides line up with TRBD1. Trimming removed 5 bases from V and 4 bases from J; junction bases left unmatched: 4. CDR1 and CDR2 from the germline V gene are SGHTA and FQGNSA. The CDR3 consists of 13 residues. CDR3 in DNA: TGTGCCAGCAGCCGGGACAGAAGCACTGAAGCTTTCTTT. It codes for CASSRDRSTEAFF.

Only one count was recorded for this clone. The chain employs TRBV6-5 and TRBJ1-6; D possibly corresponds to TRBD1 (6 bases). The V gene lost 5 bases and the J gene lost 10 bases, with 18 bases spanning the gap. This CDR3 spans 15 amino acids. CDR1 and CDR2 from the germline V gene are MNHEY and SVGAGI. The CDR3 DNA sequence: TGTGCCAGCAGTGCAAGACAGGTTGGAGTATCACCCCTCCACTTT. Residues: CASSARQVGVSPLHF.

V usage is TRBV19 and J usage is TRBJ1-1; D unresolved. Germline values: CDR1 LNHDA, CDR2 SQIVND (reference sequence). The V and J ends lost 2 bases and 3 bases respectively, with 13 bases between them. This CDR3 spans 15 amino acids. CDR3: CASSIFGGYDTEAFF. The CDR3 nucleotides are TGTGCCAGTAGTATATTTGGAGGGTATGACACTGAAGCTTTCTTT.

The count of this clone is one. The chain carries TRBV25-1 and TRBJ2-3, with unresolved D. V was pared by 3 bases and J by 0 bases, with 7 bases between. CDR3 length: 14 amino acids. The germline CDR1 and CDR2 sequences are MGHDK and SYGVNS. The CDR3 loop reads CASSDPSSTDTQYF. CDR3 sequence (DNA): TGTGCCAGCAGTGACCCCTCCAGCACAGATACGCAGTATTTT. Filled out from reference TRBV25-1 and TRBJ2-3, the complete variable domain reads EADIYQTPRYLVIGTGKKITLECSQTMGHDKMYWYQQDPGMELHLIHYSYGVNSTEKGDLSSESTVSRIRTEHFPLTLESARPSHTSQYLCASSDPSSTDTQYFGPGTRLTVL.

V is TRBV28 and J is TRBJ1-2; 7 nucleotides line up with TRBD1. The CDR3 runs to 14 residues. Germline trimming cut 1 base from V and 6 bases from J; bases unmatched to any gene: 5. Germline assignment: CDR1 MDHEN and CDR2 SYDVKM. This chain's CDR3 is CASSLYRQGNGYTF. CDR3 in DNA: TGTGCCAGCAGTTTATATAGACAGGGAAATGGCTACACCTTC.

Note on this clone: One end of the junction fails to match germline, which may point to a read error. Written as DNA, the CDR3 is TGCGCCAGCAGATTGGGGGGAGGAACAACTAATGAAAAACTGTTTTTT. It yields the protein CASRLGGGTTNEKLFF. This chain links TRBV5-1 with TRBJ1-4, with D maybe TRBD1 (5 bases). This CDR3 spans 16 amino acids. The germline V gene encodes CDR1 SGHRS and CDR2 YFSETQ.

CDR3 region: CASSLVPQAGYTF. The CDR3 bases are TGCGCCAGCAGCTTGGTACCCCAGGCGGGCTACACCTTC. The genes are TRBV5-1 and TRBJ1-2, with D uncertain. Germline V gives CDR1 SGHRS, CDR2 YFSETQ. CDR3 length equals 13 residues. V dropped 0 bases and J dropped 8 bases, with 11 bases sitting between them.

Written as DNA, the CDR3 is TGCAGCGTGTGGGAGGTCACCGGGGAGCTGTTTTTT. This codes for CSVWEVTGELFF. This sequence joins TRBV29-1 and TRBJ2-2, with D tentatively TRBD2 (6 bases). Germline CDR1 is SQVTM and CDR2 is ANQGSEA. V dropped 6 bases and J dropped 4 bases, with 9 bases sitting between them. This CDR3 has 12 amino acids.

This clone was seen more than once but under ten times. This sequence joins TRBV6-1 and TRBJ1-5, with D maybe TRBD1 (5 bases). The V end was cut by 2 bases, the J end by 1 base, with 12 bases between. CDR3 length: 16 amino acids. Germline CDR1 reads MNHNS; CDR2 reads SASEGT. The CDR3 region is CASSEQSTVSNQPQHF. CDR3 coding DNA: TGTGCCAGCAGTGAACAGTCGACAGTAAGCAATCAGCCCCAGCATTTT.

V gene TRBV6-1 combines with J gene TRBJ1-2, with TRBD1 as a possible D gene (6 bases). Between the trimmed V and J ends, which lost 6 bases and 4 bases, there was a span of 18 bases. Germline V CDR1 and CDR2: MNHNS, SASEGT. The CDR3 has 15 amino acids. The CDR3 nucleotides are TGTGCCAGCAGCCCCACTGGACAGATATTCTATGGCTACACCTTC. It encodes CASSPTGQIFYGYTF.

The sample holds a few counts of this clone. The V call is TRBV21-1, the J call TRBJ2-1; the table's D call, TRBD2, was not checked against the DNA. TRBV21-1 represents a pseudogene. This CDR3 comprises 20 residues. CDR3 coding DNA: TGTGCCAGCAGCAAAGTGGAAGGGTTGGGAGGGCCGTCTAGAAACAATGAGCAGTTCTTC. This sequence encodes CASSKVEGLGGPSRNNEQFF.

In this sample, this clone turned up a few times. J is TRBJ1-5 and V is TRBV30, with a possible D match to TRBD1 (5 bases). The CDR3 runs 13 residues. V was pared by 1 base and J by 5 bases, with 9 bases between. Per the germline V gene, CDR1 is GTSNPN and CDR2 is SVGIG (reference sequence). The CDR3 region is CAWSGLGDQPQHF. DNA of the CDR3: TGTGCCTGGAGTGGATTAGGGGATCAGCCCCAGCATTTT.

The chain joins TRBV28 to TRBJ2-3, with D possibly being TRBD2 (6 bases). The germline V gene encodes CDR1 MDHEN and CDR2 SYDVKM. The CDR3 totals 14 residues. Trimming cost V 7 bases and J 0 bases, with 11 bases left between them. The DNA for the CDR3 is TGTGCCAGCAAGGGCGGGATCAGCACAGATACGCAGTATTTT. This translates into CASKGGISTDTQYF.

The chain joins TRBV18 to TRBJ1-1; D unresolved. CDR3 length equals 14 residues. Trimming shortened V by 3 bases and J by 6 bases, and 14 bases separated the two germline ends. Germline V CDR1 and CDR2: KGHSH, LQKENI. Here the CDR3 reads CASSPGGGRAEAFF. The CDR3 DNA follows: TGTGCCAGCTCACCCGGAGGTGGGCGGGCTGAAGCTTTCTTT.

The CDR3 DNA reads TGTGCCACCAGCAATCGGGCAGGGGGGGATACGCAGTATTTT. This translates into CATSNRAGGDTQYF. The genes are TRBV15 and TRBJ2-3; D perhaps matches TRBD1 (7 bases). The CDR3 sequence is 14 residues long. Germline values: CDR1 LNHNV, CDR2 YYDKDF (reference sequence). Deletions cut 4 bases from V and 6 bases from J, with 14 bases between.